Below are 17 T cell receptor beta chains sequenced from a single sample in a study of CD8+CD57+ T cells in acquired aplastic anemia. Genomic DNA templated the TCR beta VDJ and CDR3 profiling. TCRdb redid the calling of the reads with MiXCR, one entry per CDR3 protein. The sample shows roughly 500,000 distinct CDR3 sequences, around 33% of them seen only once. The authors sequenced patients whose flow cytometry had shown CD8+CD57+ cell expansion. Sequenced input: sorted CD4+, CD8+, or CD8+CD57+ T cells (not recorded which) from PBMCs. The receptors here all came from a human donor with aplastic anemia.

This clonotype was seen ten or more times. This chain uses TRBV25-1 with TRBJ2-4; 8 bases are a match to TRBD2. CDR1 MGHDK and CDR2 SYGVNS come from the germline V gene. CDR3 size: 15 residues. V trimming: 4 bases; J trimming: 9 bases; junction bases outside the gene matches: 11. CDR3 amino acids: CASSGSGGSGSIQYF. Here the CDR3 DNA reads TGTGCCAGCAGTGGTTCGGGAGGGTCCGGTTCCATTCAGTACTTC. Combining the CDR3 with reference TRBV25-1 and TRBJ2-4 gives the whole variable domain EADIYQTPRYLVIGTGKKITLECSQTMGHDKMYWYQQDPGMELHLIHYSYGVNSTEKGDLSSESTVSRIRTEHFPLTLESARPSHTSQYLCASSGSGGSGSIQYFGAGTRLSVL.

The chain recombines TRBV30 with TRBJ1-1; maybe TRBD1 (5 bases). The CDR3 loop spans 14 amino acids. Trimming stripped 7 bases from V and 5 bases from J, with 20 bases between. CDR1 and CDR2 from the germline V gene are GTSNPN and SVGIG (reference sequence). CDR3 DNA: TGTGCCTACGATACCTCAGGGCGACCGACTGAAGCTTTCTTT. The encoded protein is CAYDTSGRPTEAFF.

This clonotype was seen ten or more times. The V gene is TRBV7-3, the J gene TRBJ2-1, with 9 bases aligning to TRBD2. Germline assignment: CDR1 SGHTA and CDR2 FQGTGA. The CDR3 contains 14 residues. Trimming cost V 2 bases and J 4 bases; bases outside gene matches: 0. The DNA of the CDR3 is TGTGCCAGCAGCTTACTAGCGGGGTACAATGAGCAGTTCTTC. It translates to CASSLLAGYNEQFF.

The rearrangement links TRBV27 to TRBJ2-7; 10 bases map to TRBD1. Looked up from germline, CDR1 is MNHEY and CDR2 is SMNVEV (reference sequence). The CDR3 has 15 residues. V lost 7 bases and J lost 5; bases outside the gene matches: 11. CDR3 region: CASNPLGQGSNEQYF. The CDR3 DNA reads TGTGCCAGCAATCCACTGGGACAGGGGTCCAACGAGCAGTACTTC.

This clonotype turned up a few times. V is TRBV13 and J is TRBJ1-3; 11 nucleotides align to TRBD1. Losses at the gene ends were 5 bases for V and 2 bases for J; bases not matched to a gene: 5. The CDR3 spans 16 residues. Germline CDR1 PRHDT, CDR2 FYEKMQ (reference sequence). CDR3 nucleotides: TGTGCCAGCAGCCGTCCGGGACAGGGGGCTGGAAACACCATATATTTT. This encodes CASSRPGQGAGNTIYF.

This rearrangement joins TRBV25-1 to TRBJ2-1; D gene ambiguous. Trimming took off 8 bases at V and 8 bases at J, with 16 bases between the two ends. Germline V gives CDR1 MGHDK, CDR2 SYGVNS. The CDR3 extends over 13 amino acids. The CDR3 DNA sequence: TGTGCCAGCTCACCACTCCAGGCAGATGAGCAGTTCTTC. It specifies CASSPLQADEQFF.

This chain links TRBV20-1 with TRBJ1-2; D not certain. The V end was cut by 5 bases, the J end by 0 bases, with 16 bases between. This CDR3 contains 15 residues. Germline V gives CDR1 DFQATT, CDR2 SNEGSKA (reference sequence). The CDR3 is CSASEESGTNYGYTF. CDR3 bases: TGCAGTGCTTCCGAGGAGTCCGGGACTAACTATGGCTACACCTTC.

About this clonotype itself: This may stem from a read error, because a much larger clone lies one nucleotide away. The V and J genes are TRBV4-3 and TRBJ1-5; D ambiguous. CDR3 length: 15 residues. Germline V lookup: CDR1 LGHNA, CDR2 YSLEER. CDR3 region: CASNQGTDGQWPQHF. The CDR3 DNA sequence: TGCGCCAGCAACCAAGGAACGGACGGGCAATGGCCCCAGCATTTT.

The chain couples TRBV2 to TRBJ2-3; TRBD2 agrees at 12 bases. CDR3 length equals 15 residues. The V gene's germline CDR1 is SNHLY and CDR2 FYNNEI. V gave up 4 bases and J gave up 6 bases; unmatched junction bases: 5. CDR3 sequence (DNA): TGTGCCAGCAGTGTGACTAGCGGGGGAAGGGATACGCAGTATTTT. Translating it yields CASSVTSGGRDTQYF. Supplemented by reference TRBV2 and TRBJ2-3, the full variable domain reads EPEVTQTPSHQVTQMGQEVILRCVPISNHLYFYWYRQILGQKVEFLVSFYNNEISEKSEIFDDQFSVERPDGSNFTLKIRSTKLEDSAMYFCASSVTSGGRDTQYFGPGTRLTVL.

This clonotype was observed at least ten times. The chain combines TRBV7-9 with TRBJ2-4; D is unclear. This CDR3 has 11 residues. CDR1 is SEHNR, CDR2 FQNEAQ, per germline (reference sequence). The V and J ends lost 7 bases and 8 bases respectively, with 9 bases between them. As DNA, the CDR3 is TGTGCCAGCACCCCGTTGGACATTCAGTACTTC. Its translation is CASTPLDIQYF.

The sample holds many counts of this clonotype. CDR3 sequence (DNA): TGTGCCAGTAGTGGGGACAGGGGCACCTACAATGAGCAGTTCTTC. Amino acids: CASSGDRGTYNEQFF. This chain uses TRBV19 with TRBJ2-1; 10 bases line up with TRBD1. The CDR3 length is 15 residues. The V segment lost 5 bases and the J segment 2 bases; nucleotides outside the gene matches: 3. Germline CDR1 and CDR2: LNHDA and SQIVND (reference sequence).

This clonotype was detected ten times or more. The rearrangement links TRBV19 to TRBJ1-5; no reliable D call. Between the trimmed V and J ends, which lost 6 bases and 6 bases, there was a span of 15 bases. The CDR3 runs 14 residues. Germline V gene lookup returns CDR1 LNHDA and CDR2 SQIVND (reference sequence). The CDR3 here is CASRYLEVGQPQHF. The CDR3 DNA reads TGTGCCAGTAGGTATCTTGAGGTGGGTCAGCCCCAGCATTTT.

This clonotype was seen ten or more times. The chain recombines TRBV20-1 with TRBJ1-2; tentative D call: TRBD1 (5 bases). V was pared by 1 base and J by 3 bases, with 6 bases between. Per the germline V gene, CDR1 is DFQATT and CDR2 is SNEGSKA (reference sequence). The CDR3 is 12 residues long. The CDR3 DNA follows: TGCAGTGCTAGAGGGGGGGACTATGGCTACACCTTC. Its translation: CSARGGDYGYTF.

This clonotype was found many times. The V gene is TRBV29-1, the J gene TRBJ2-7; perhaps TRBD1 as D (6 bases). The CDR3 runs 11 residues. The V gene's germline CDR1 is SQVTM and CDR2 ANQGSEA. The V end was cut by 5 bases, the J end by 3 bases, with 8 bases between. The CDR3 loop reads CSVKGVYEQYF. The CDR3 DNA is TGCAGCGTTAAGGGGGTCTACGAGCAGTACTTC.

This clonotype appeared a few times. The V call is TRBV7-2, the J call TRBJ2-3; no firm D call. The CDR3 contains 14 residues. CDR1 SGHTA and CDR2 FQGNSA come from the germline V gene. V gave up 3 bases and J gave up 5 bases, with 12 bases separating them. CDR3 in DNA: TGTGCCAGCAGCTTGGAAGTTATTCGAGATACGCAGTATTTT. Amino acids: CASSLEVIRDTQYF.

As to this clonotype: A much larger clone lies one base from this, so it may be a read error. The CDR3 does not end in the conserved phenylalanine or tryptophan, so this is likely a read error. The chain is built from TRBV29-1 and TRBJ2-2, with 8 bases matching TRBD1. The CDR3 length is 13 residues. Germline V CDR1 and CDR2: SQVTM, ANQGSEA. V shed 5 bases, J shed 7 bases, and the junction held 6 bases outside the gene matches. In nucleotides, the CDR3 is TGCAGCGTTCGGGGACAGGTTTTCGGGGAGCTGTTTCTT. Residues: CSVRGQVFGELFL.

This clonotype was recorded at least ten times. V and J are TRBV19 and TRBJ2-7; D not certain. The germline V and J ends were trimmed by 6 bases and 2 bases, with 17 bases remaining between them. Germline V CDR1 and CDR2: LNHDA, SQIVND (reference sequence). The CDR3 length is 15 residues. The CDR3 DNA follows: TGTGCCAGTAGCGCCGCACACGGAAACACCTACGAGCAGTACTTC. Amino acid sequence: CASSAAHGNTYEQYF. The whole variable domain, remainder taken from reference TRBV19 and TRBJ2-7, is DGGITQSPKYLFRKEGQNVTLSCEQNLNHDAMYWYRQDPGQGLRLIYYSQIVNDFQKGDIAEGYSVSREKKESFPLTVTSAQKNPTAFYLCASSAAHGNTYEQYFGPGTRLTVT.